This T cell receptor (beta chain) is drawn from a study of T cells after yellow fever vaccination. V was pared by 5 bases and J by 0 bases, with 10 bases between. This CDR3 has 15 residues. CDR1 is LNHDA and CDR2 is SQIVND in the germline V gene (reference sequence). A universal primer site and UMIs were added as TCR cDNA was made by 5'RACE template switching. TCRdb reprocessed the 5' RACE reads with MiXCR, giving one entry per CDR3 protein. The sample holds around 200,000 distinct CDR3 sequences, approximately 9.9% seen once. The TCR sequence derives from a man between 18 and 35 years old who received the YFV17D yellow fever vaccine. The sequencing used CD8+ T cells sorted from PBMCs, collected 15 days after the yellow fever booster vaccination. The chain has TRBV19 and TRBJ2-2; a weak D match, TRBD1 (6 bases). Here the CDR3 reads CASSSGTTNTGELFF. CDR3 bases: TGTGCCAGTAGTTCGGGGACAACGAACACCGGGGAGCTGTTTTTT. The full variable domain, completed using reference TRBV19 and TRBJ2-2, is DGGITQSPKYLFRKEGQNVTLSCEQNLNHDAMYWYRQDPGQGLRLIYYSQIVNDFQKGDIAEGYSVSREKKESFPLTVTSAQKNPTAFYLCASSSGTTNTGELFFGEGSRLTVL.